Shown below are 25 T cell receptor beta chains from a single sample sequenced in a study of cytomegalovirus exposure and HLA in healthy donors. Researchers ran the PCR with 60 Vbeta and 13 Jbeta primers. Produced via immunoSEQ multiplex PCR; TCRdb's table is partial and in-frame only. Found here are more than 85,000 clones, about 76% of them singletons; the top ten hold approximately 8.4%. The source material was PBMCs. The receptors here all came from a man between 35 and 55 years old in good health and CMV-seronegative.

This sequence joins TRBV4-1 and TRBJ2-3; D possibly corresponds to TRBD2 (6 bases). Germline lookup yields CDR1 MGHRA and CDR2 YSYEKL. The CDR3 contains 14 residues. V gave up 4 bases and J gave up 6 bases, with 14 bases separating them. This CDR3 is CASSPGTAGDTQYF. CDR3 coding DNA: TGCGCCAGCAGCCCCGGGACCGCGGGGGATACGCAGTATTTT.

The chain recombines TRBV6-5 with TRBJ2-2, with TRBD1 identical over 11 bases. The CDR3 runs to 14 residues. Per germline, CDR1 MNHEY and CDR2 SVGAGI. V lost 8 bases and J lost 5; bases outside the gene matches: 4. For the CDR3, the DNA is TGTGCCAGCGGGGGGACAGGGGGTACCGGGGAGCTGTTTTTT. Amino acids: CASGGTGGTGELFF.

This clone was found a few times. This chain links TRBV30 with TRBJ2-1; 9 bases match TRBD2. The V segment lost 0 bases and the J segment 6 bases; nucleotides outside the gene matches: 15. The CDR3 extends over 18 amino acids. Germline loops: CDR1 GTSNPN, CDR2 SVGIG (reference sequence). CDR3 coding DNA: TGTGCCTGGAGTGTACGGTGGGGAGCGGGGGGCTGGGGCAATGAGCAGTTCTTC. It codes for CAWSVRWGAGGWGNEQFF.

The J gene is TRBJ1-2, the V gene TRBV9; TRBD1 matches at 7 bases. With 5 bases clipped from V and 5 bases from J, the junction kept 6 bases outside the gene matches. The CDR3 totals 13 residues. Germline values: CDR1 SGDLS, CDR2 YYNGEE. CDR3 sequence (DNA): TGTGCCAGCAGTTTTACAGGGGATTATGGCTACACCTTC. Translation: CASSFTGDYGYTF.

A few counts support this clone. CDR3 sequence reads: CASSEARQGHYGYTF. The CDR3 DNA follows: TGTGCCAGCAGTGAAGCCCGACAGGGCCACTATGGCTACACCTTC. V is TRBV2 and J is TRBJ1-2, with 7 bases that match TRBD1. The germline V gene encodes CDR1 SNHLY and CDR2 FYNNEI. This CDR3 spans 15 amino acids. V lost 0 bases to trimming and J lost 3 bases; unmatched junction nucleotides: 4.

In its sample, this clone was seen a few times. The rearrangement links TRBV15 to TRBJ2-5, with 10 bases matching TRBD2. CDR3 size: 14 residues. With 5 bases clipped from V and 7 bases from J, the junction kept 7 bases outside the gene matches. Germline V CDR1 and CDR2: LNHNV, YYDKDF (reference sequence). The CDR3 sequence: CATSRLAGEWTQYF. CDR3 nucleotide sequence: TGTGCCACCAGCCGACTAGCGGGTGAATGGACCCAGTACTTC.

The chain links TRBV7-9 to TRBJ1-1; tentative D call: TRBD1 (5 bases). Trimming stripped 4 bases from V and 4 bases from J, with 13 bases between. CDR1 is SEHNR and CDR2 is FQNEAQ in the germline V gene (reference sequence). The CDR3 spans 14 residues. The CDR3 DNA follows: TGTGCCAGCAGCTCGACAGTGGAAGGCACTGAAGCTTTCTTT. Its translation: CASSSTVEGTEAFF.

The chain uses TRBV29-1 and TRBJ2-2; 7 bases are a match to TRBD1. The CDR3 spans 13 residues. Germline CDR1 is SQVTM and CDR2 is ANQGSEA. CDR3 region: CTIVGTDTGELFF. The CDR3 DNA sequence: TGCACCATCGTGGGGACAGACACCGGGGAGCTGTTTTTT.

This clone showed up just a few times. The gene calls are TRBV11-2 and TRBJ2-7; 9 nucleotides agree with TRBD2. V gave up 6 bases and J gave up 4 bases; unmatched junction bases: 4. This CDR3 is 13 amino acids long. Germline lookup yields CDR1 SGHAT and CDR2 FQNNGV. CDR3 coding DNA: TGTGCCAGCAGACGACTAGCGGAGTACGAGCAGTACTTC. Translated, it gives CASRRLAEYEQYF.

V usage is TRBV9 and J usage is TRBJ2-1; 8 bases agree with TRBD1. The V segment lost 2 bases and the J segment 8 bases; nucleotides outside the gene matches: 9. This CDR3 spans 15 amino acids. Germline V lookup: CDR1 SGDLS, CDR2 YYNGEE. Here the CDR3 DNA reads TGTGCCAGCAGCGTCCGGACAGGGAATGGGGATGAGCAGTTCTTC. The encoded protein is CASSVRTGNGDEQFF.

This clone was observed a few times. This sequence joins TRBV18 and TRBJ2-5; D remains unclear. The ends were cut back, 3 bases at V and 6 bases at J, with 5 bases in the middle. Germline V gives CDR1 KGHSH, CDR2 LQKENI. CDR3 size: 11 residues. The CDR3 nucleotides are TGTGCCAGCTCACCCGAGAAGACCCAGTACTTC. It translates to CASSPEKTQYF.

Note on this clone: A junction boundary mismatches the germline segment, possibly from a read error. CDR3 sequence: CSVEGDYNEQFF. The CDR3 nucleotides are TGCAGCGTGGAAGGAGACTACAATGAGCAGTTCTTC. The chain is built from TRBV29-1 and TRBJ2-1, with D hard to call. Germline lookup yields CDR1 SQVTM and CDR2 ANQGSEA. The CDR3 has 12 amino acids.

The chain carries TRBV2 and TRBJ2-7; TRBD2 is a possible D gene (6 bases). The CDR3 runs to 16 residues. Germline-derived CDR1 and CDR2 are SNHLY and FYNNEI. With 2 bases removed from V and 4 bases from J, the gap between germline ends came to 18 bases. The CDR3 region is CASSEIAMGLKYEQYF. The CDR3 coding sequence is TGTGCCAGCAGTGAAATCGCAATGGGACTGAAGTACGAGCAGTACTTC.

This sequence joins TRBV7-8 and TRBJ2-2; D is possibly TRBD1 (6 bases). CDR1 is SGHVS and CDR2 is FQNEAQ in the germline V gene. The CDR3 extends over 13 amino acids. The V end lost 2 bases, the J end lost 5 bases, and 6 bases lay between the germline ends. Here the CDR3 DNA reads TGTGCCAGCAGCTTAACAGGGACCGGGGAGCTGTTTTTT. Its protein is CASSLTGTGELFF.

The chain is built from TRBV4-3 and TRBJ2-3; TRBD1 aligns across 12 bases. V trimming: 7 bases; J trimming: 7 bases; junction bases outside the gene matches: 6. The germline gives CDR1 LGHNA, CDR2 YSLEER. The CDR3 covers 14 residues. Written as DNA, the CDR3 is TGCGCCAGCACGCCGGGACAGGGGGCTTATACGCAGTATTTT. It codes for CASTPGQGAYTQYF.

In nucleotides, the CDR3 is TGTGCCAGCAGCTTACACCAGGGGACCAACACAGATACGCAGTATTTT. Translated, it gives CASSLHQGTNTDTQYF. This chain connects TRBV7-2 to TRBJ2-3; D is possibly TRBD1 (6 bases). The germline CDR1 and CDR2 sequences are SGHTA and FQGNSA. CDR3 size: 16 residues. Trimming removed 2 bases from V and 2 bases from J, with 14 bases in between.

The chain uses TRBV2 and TRBJ2-2, with 9 bases fitting TRBD1. The CDR3 is 14 residues long. Germline V gene data show CDR1 as SNHLY and CDR2 as FYNNEI. The J segment lost 5 bases and the V segment lost 4 bases, leaving 2 bases of the junction unmatched. CDR3 sequence: CASSGDRVTGELFF. The CDR3 DNA is TGTGCCAGCAGTGGGGACAGGGTAACCGGGGAGCTGTTTTTT.

The chain has TRBV7-2 and TRBJ1-1; 9 nucleotides line up with TRBD1. V dropped 5 bases and J dropped 3; count of bases not matched to a gene: 4. The CDR3 totals 14 residues. CDR1 SGHTA and CDR2 FQGNSA come from the germline V gene. CDR3 amino acids: CASSAWTGDTEAFF. DNA of the CDR3: TGTGCCAGCAGCGCCTGGACAGGGGACACTGAAGCTTTCTTT.

The chain is built from TRBV5-4 and TRBJ2-7; the D gene is possibly TRBD2 (6 bases). Per the germline V gene, CDR1 is SGHNT and CDR2 is YYREEE (reference sequence). This CDR3 contains 13 residues. The ends were cut back, 0 bases at V and 6 bases at J, with 10 bases in the middle. CDR3 in amino acids: CASSLEPGGEQYF. CDR3 in DNA: TGTGCCAGCAGCTTGGAGCCCGGGGGCGAGCAGTACTTC.

V gene TRBV9 combines with J gene TRBJ2-2; D is uncertain. With 4 bases removed from V and 1 base from J, the gap between germline ends came to 11 bases. The CDR3 spans 15 residues. Per the germline V gene, CDR1 is SGDLS and CDR2 is YYNGEE. CDR3 loop: CASSPAQQNTGELFF. CDR3 bases: TGTGCCAGCAGCCCAGCACAGCAGAACACCGGGGAGCTGTTTTTT.

The sample holds one count of this clone. The genes are TRBV27 and TRBJ1-6, with TRBD1 matching over 11 bases. Germline V gives CDR1 MNHEY, CDR2 SMNVEV (reference sequence). V shed 0 bases and J 7 bases; nucleotides not matched to a gene: 14. The CDR3 consists of 20 residues. The CDR3: CASSLSIRTGGLASNSPLHF. CDR3 in DNA: TGTGCCAGCAGTTTATCGATTAGGACAGGGGGCTTAGCTTCGAATTCACCCCTCCACTTT.

The chain employs TRBV7-9 and TRBJ1-1; D is unresolved. From germline, CDR1 is SEHNR and CDR2 FQNEAQ (reference sequence). This CDR3 contains 13 residues. The V and J ends lost 4 bases and 1 base respectively, with 7 bases between them. Here the CDR3 DNA reads TGTGCCAGCAGCTCTCGGGAGAACACTGAAGCTTTCTTT. Its protein is CASSSRENTEAFF.

This chain joins TRBV6-5 and TRBJ2-1, with D possibly being TRBD1 (5 bases). Trimming took 5 bases from V and 9 from J, leaving 11 bases between them. Germline loops: CDR1 MNHEY, CDR2 SVGAGI. The CDR3 totals 12 residues. As DNA, the CDR3 is TGTGCCAGCAGTGAGTGGGGCTCTGAGCAGTTCTTC. Translated: CASSEWGSEQFF.

This sequence joins TRBV28 and TRBJ1-4, with 7 bases aligning to TRBD1. Germline assignment: CDR1 MDHEN and CDR2 SYDVKM. The CDR3 is made up of 14 amino acids. With V trimmed by 0 bases and J by 6 bases, 1 base remained unmatched. The CDR3 DNA sequence: TGTGCCAGCAGTTTATGGCAGGGGGATGAAAAACTGTTTTTT. This gives the protein CASSLWQGDEKLFF. The full variable domain, completed using reference TRBV28 and TRBJ1-4, is DVKVTQSSRYLVKRTGEKVFLECVQDMDHENMFWYRQDPGLGLRLIYFSYDVKMKEKGDIPEGYSVSREKKERFSLILESASTNQTSMYLCASSLWQGDEKLFFGSGTQLSVL.

The rearrangement uses TRBV27 and TRBJ1-1; D is unresolved. The CDR3 is made up of 13 amino acids. CDR1 is MNHEY, CDR2 SMNVEV, per germline (reference sequence). Deletions cut 3 bases from V and 6 bases from J, with 11 bases between. The CDR3 sequence: CASSFGIRAEAFF. In DNA form, the CDR3 reads TGTGCCAGCAGTTTTGGTATTCGCGCTGAAGCTTTCTTT.